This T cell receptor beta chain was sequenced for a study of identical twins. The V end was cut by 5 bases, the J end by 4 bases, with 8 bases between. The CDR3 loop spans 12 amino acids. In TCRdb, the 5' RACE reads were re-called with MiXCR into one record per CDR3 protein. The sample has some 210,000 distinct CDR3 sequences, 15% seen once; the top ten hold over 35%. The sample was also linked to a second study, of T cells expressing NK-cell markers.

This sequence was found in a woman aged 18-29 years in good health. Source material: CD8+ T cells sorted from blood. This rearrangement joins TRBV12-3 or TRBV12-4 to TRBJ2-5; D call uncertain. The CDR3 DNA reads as TGTGCCAGCAGTAATCGCCTAGAGACCCAGTACTTC. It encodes CASSNRLETQYF.